The 12 T cell receptor beta chains reported below all come from one sample, sequenced in a study of blood T cells in healthy people across ages (dated by TCRdb to between 2015 and 2017). The library was made by 5' RACE. This sample was sequenced with an Illumina HiSeq 2500. A second roughly 6 to 12 cycle PCR used a sample-barcoded 5' primer and a J-beta primer mix. TCRdb ran its own pipeline on the public reads, namely fastp trimming at Q25 and MiXCR clone calling, and kept in-frame beta chains. CDR3 protein sequences are deduplicated, and each keeps its most common genes and DNA. For this sample there are hundreds of thousands of distinct CDR3 sequences; 40% to 50% appear just once. Around 30% of the sample is held by the ten biggest clonotypes. Sequencing input: blood. These receptors were taken from a man aged 80 or over in good health.

V usage is TRBV7-3 and J usage is TRBJ2-5; D is ambiguous. The CDR3 consists of 13 residues. The germline CDR1 and CDR2 sequences are SGHTA and FQGTGA. With 7 bases removed from V and 2 bases from J, the gap between germline ends came to 11 bases. CDR3 sequence reads: CASNTEPQETQYF. The DNA for the CDR3 is TGTGCCAGCAACACAGAGCCGCAAGAGACCCAGTACTTC.

The chain carries TRBV28 and TRBJ1-2; perhaps TRBD1 as D (6 bases). There are 16 residues in the CDR3. Trimming pared 6 bases from V and 5 bases from J, leaving 22 bases between. The V gene's germline CDR1 is MDHEN and CDR2 SYDVKM. The CDR3 nucleotides read TGTGCCAGCAGATCCCCCGGGACACCCCACCTTTATGGCTACACCTTC. Translated: CASRSPGTPHLYGYTF.

V usage is TRBV5-1 and J usage is TRBJ2-5; the D gene is possibly TRBD1 (6 bases). Germline-derived CDR1 and CDR2 are SGHRS and YFSETQ. Between the trimmed V and J ends, which lost 0 bases and 4 bases, there was a span of 10 bases. This CDR3 has 14 residues. As DNA, the CDR3 is TGCGCCAGCAGCTTGGACAGGGATGGAGAGACCCAGTACTTC. Encoded protein: CASSLDRDGETQYF.

The chain links TRBV7-2 to TRBJ2-3; 12 bases are shared with TRBD1. The CDR3 totals 14 residues. Germline CDR1 reads SGHTA; CDR2 reads FQGNSA. Trimming cost V 7 bases and J 5 bases; bases outside gene matches: 4. CDR3 DNA: TGTGCCAGCAAGCGGGACAGGGGGCAAGATACGCAGTATTTT. As protein: CASKRDRGQDTQYF.

The genes are TRBV28 and TRBJ1-1; 9 nucleotides align to TRBD1. CDR3 size: 15 residues. Germline V gene data show CDR1 as MDHEN and CDR2 as SYDVKM. Trimming cost V 6 bases and J 3 bases; bases outside gene matches: 8. The CDR3 spells CASRQRQGVYTEAFF. The CDR3 DNA reads as TGTGCCAGCAGACAGAGACAGGGGGTCTACACTGAAGCTTTCTTT.

This clonotype was counted ten times or more. V and J are TRBV7-2 and TRBJ2-1; possible D gene TRBD2, 5 bases. Germline V gives CDR1 SGHTA, CDR2 FQGNSA. Trimming stripped 6 bases from V and 2 bases from J, with 11 bases between. This CDR3 spans 14 amino acids. The CDR3 loop reads CASRPRAAYNEQFF. For the CDR3, the DNA is TGTGCCAGCAGACCAAGAGCGGCCTACAATGAGCAGTTCTTC.

This clonotype was observed a few times. The genes are TRBV20-1 and TRBJ2-7; 11 bases line up with TRBD2. This CDR3 has 15 residues. Germline V gene sequence: CDR1 DFQATT, CDR2 SNEGSKA (reference sequence). V trimming: 3 bases; J trimming: 7 bases; junction bases outside the gene matches: 11. The CDR3 reads CSASELAGDPREQYF. CDR3 nucleotide sequence: TGCAGTGCTAGTGAACTAGCGGGGGACCCTAGGGAGCAGTACTTC.

The chain employs TRBV6-2 or TRBV6-3 and TRBJ1-1; D is unclear. Germline lookup yields CDR1 MNHEY and CDR2 SVGEGT. This CDR3 has 16 residues. The ends were cut back, 2 bases at V and 0 bases at J, with 13 bases in the middle. The CDR3 sequence: CASSYPAKYMNTEAFF. CDR3 in DNA: TGTGCCAGCAGTTACCCAGCTAAATACATGAACACTGAAGCTTTCTTT.

This clonotype turned up a few times. The V gene is TRBV18, the J gene TRBJ1-2; no reliable D call. V dropped 6 bases and J dropped 8 bases, with 16 bases sitting between them. This CDR3 contains 13 residues. Germline CDR1 and CDR2: KGHSH and LQKENI. CDR3 protein: CASSLTLQEGYTF. CDR3 nucleotide sequence: TGTGCCAGCTCCCTGACGCTCCAAGAGGGCTACACCTTC.

This clonotype has a handful of counts. This chain joins TRBV29-1 and TRBJ1-2; TRBD1 aligns across 10 bases. The CDR3 covers 15 residues. The germline CDR1 and CDR2 sequences are SQVTM and ANQGSEA. Trimming took 3 bases from V and 2 from J; bases not matched to a gene: 6. The CDR3 DNA sequence: TGCAGCGTTGATGGGGGGACAGGGGTGAACTATGGCTACACCTTC. Amino acid sequence: CSVDGGTGVNYGYTF.

For this clonotype: A much larger clone differs from this one at a single base, so this may be a read error. CDR3 DNA: TGCGCCAGCAGCCAAGCAACTGCCGCCCTGGGAATAGCGGGCTACACCTTC. It codes for CASSQATAALGIAGYTF. V gene TRBV4-1 combines with J gene TRBJ1-2; the D is unclear. In germline, CDR1 is MGHRA, CDR2 YSYEKL. The CDR3 is 17 amino acids. Trimming pared 1 base from V and 8 bases from J, leaving 23 bases between.

The chain is built from TRBV9 and TRBJ2-5; perhaps TRBD1 as D (5 bases). The DNA end is more similar to TRBJ2-7, so the J call may be wrong. Germline assignment: CDR1 SGDLS and CDR2 YYNGEE. CDR3 length: 16 amino acids. The chain's CDR3 is CASSSIKGSRLSEQYF. The CDR3 region has the DNA TGTGCCAGCAGCTCAATAAAGGGGTCTAGATTGTCCGAGCAGTACTTC.